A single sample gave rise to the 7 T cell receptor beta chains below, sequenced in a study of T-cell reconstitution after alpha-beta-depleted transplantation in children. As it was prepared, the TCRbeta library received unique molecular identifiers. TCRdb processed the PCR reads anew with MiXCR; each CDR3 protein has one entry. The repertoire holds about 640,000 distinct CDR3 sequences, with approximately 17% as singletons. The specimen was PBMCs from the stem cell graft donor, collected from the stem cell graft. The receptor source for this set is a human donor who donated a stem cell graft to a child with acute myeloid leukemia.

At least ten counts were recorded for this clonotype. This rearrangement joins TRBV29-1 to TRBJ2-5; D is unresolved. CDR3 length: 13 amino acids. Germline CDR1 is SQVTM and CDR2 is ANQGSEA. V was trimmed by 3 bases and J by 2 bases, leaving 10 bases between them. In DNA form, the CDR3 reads TGCAGCGTTGATCTGCAAATACAAGAGACCCAGTACTTC. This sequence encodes CSVDLQIQETQYF.

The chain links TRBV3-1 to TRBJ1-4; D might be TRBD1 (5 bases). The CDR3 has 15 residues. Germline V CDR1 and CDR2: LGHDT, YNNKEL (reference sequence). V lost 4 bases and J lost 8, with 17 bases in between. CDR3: CASSPDGRAGEKLFF. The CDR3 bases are TGTGCCAGCAGCCCGGACGGCAGGGCGGGGGAAAAACTGTTTTTT.

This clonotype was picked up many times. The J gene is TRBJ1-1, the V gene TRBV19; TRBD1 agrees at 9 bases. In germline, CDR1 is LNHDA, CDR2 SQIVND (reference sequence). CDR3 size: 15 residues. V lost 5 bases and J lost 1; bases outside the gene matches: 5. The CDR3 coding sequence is TGTGCCAGTAGTGCGGACAGGGGACCGAACACTGAAGCTTTCTTT. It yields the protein CASSADRGPNTEAFF.

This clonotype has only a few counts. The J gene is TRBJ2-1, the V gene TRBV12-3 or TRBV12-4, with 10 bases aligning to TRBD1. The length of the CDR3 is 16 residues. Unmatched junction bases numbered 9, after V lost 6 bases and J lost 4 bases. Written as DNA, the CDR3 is TGTGCCAGCAGCACCACCCGACAGGGGGCTTACAATGAGCAGTTCTTC. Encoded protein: CASSTTRQGAYNEQFF.

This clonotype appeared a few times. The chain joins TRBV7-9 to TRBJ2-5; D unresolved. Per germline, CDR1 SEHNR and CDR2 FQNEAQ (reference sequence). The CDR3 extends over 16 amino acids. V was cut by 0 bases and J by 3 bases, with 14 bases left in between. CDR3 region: CASSLALGRLKETQYF. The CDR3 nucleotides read TGTGCCAGCAGCTTAGCGCTAGGACGGTTAAAAGAGACCCAGTACTTC.

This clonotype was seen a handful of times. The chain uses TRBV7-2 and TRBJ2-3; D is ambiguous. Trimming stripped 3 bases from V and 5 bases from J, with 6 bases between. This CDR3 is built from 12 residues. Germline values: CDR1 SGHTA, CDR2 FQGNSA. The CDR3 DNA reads TGTGCCAGCAGCTTTCCATTAGATACGCAGTATTTT. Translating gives CASSFPLDTQYF.

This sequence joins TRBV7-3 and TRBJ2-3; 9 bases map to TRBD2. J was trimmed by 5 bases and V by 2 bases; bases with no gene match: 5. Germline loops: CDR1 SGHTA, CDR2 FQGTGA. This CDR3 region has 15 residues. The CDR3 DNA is TGTGCCAGCAGCTTACTAGCGGGGACCGGAGATACGCAGTATTTT. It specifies CASSLLAGTGDTQYF.